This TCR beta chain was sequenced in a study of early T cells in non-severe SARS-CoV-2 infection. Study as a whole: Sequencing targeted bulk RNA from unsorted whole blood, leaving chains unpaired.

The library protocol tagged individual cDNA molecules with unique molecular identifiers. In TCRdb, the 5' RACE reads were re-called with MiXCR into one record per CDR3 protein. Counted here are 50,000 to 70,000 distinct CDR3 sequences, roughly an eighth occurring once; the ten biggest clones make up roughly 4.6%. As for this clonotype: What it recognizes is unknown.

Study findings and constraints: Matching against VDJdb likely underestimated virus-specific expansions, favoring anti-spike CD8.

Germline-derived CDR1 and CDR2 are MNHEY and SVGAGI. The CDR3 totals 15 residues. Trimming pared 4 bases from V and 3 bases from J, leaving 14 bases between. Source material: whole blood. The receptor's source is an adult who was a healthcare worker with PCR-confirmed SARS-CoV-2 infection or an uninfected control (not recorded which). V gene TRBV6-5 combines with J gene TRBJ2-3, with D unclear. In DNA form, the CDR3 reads TGTGCCAGCAGTTCATACCAAAAGGGAACAGATACGCAGTATTTT. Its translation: CASSSYQKGTDTQYF.